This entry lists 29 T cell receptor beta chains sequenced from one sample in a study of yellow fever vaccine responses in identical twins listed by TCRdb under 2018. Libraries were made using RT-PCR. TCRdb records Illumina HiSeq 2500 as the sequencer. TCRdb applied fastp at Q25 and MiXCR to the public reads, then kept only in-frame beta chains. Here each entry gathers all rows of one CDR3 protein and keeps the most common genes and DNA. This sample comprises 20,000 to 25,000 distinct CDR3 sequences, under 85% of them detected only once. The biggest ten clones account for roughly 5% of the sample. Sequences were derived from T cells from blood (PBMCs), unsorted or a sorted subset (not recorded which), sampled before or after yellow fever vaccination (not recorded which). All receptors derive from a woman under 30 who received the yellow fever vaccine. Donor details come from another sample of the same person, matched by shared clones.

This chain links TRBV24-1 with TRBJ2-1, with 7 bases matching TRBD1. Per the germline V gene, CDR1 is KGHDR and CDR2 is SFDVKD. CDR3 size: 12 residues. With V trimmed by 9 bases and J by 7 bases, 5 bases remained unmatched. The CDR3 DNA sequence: TGTGCCACCCAACAGGGGCGGAATGAGCAGTTCTTC. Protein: CATQQGRNEQFF.

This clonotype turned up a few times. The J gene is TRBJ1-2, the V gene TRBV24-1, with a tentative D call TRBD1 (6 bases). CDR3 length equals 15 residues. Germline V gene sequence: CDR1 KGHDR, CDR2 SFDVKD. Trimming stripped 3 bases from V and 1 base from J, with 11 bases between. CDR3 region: CATSDPEGGNYGYTF. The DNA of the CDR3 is TGTGCCACCAGTGATCCTGAGGGGGGTAACTATGGCTACACCTTC.

The CDR3 loop is CAISENLAGGEDTQYF. DNA for the CDR3: TGTGCCATCAGTGAGAATCTAGCGGGAGGTGAAGATACGCAGTATTTT. This chain links TRBV10-3 with TRBJ2-3; 11 positions agree with TRBD2. J gave up 5 bases and V 2 bases, and 6 bases lay outside the gene matches. The germline CDR1 and CDR2 sequences are ENHRY and SYGVKD. The CDR3 contains 16 residues.

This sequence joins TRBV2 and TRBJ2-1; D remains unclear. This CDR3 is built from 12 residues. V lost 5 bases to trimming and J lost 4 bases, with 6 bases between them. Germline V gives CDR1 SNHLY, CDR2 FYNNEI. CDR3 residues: CASSFQYNEQFF. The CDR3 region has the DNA TGTGCCAGCAGTTTCCAGTACAATGAGCAGTTCTTC. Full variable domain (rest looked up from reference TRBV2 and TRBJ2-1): EPEVTQTPSHQVTQMGQEVILRCVPISNHLYFYWYRQILGQKVEFLVSFYNNEISEKSEIFDDQFSVERPDGSNFTLKIRSTKLEDSAMYFCASSFQYNEQFFGPGTRLTVL.

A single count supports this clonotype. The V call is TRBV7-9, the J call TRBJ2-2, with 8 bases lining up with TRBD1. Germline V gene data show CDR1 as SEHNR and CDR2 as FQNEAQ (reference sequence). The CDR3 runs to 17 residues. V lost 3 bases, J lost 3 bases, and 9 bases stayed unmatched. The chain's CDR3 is CASSFEGTGVHTGELFF. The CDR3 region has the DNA TGTGCCAGCAGCTTCGAAGGGACAGGCGTCCACACCGGGGAGCTGTTTTTT.

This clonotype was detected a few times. The CDR3 region is CSARAIPSTGSYTDTQYF. The CDR3, as DNA: TGCAGTGCTAGAGCTATACCTTCGACAGGGTCCTACACAGATACGCAGTATTTT. The chain recombines TRBV20-1 with TRBJ2-3; 7 positions agree with TRBD1. Unmatched junction bases numbered 15, after V lost 1 base and J lost 2 bases. This CDR3 has 18 residues. Per germline, CDR1 DFQATT and CDR2 SNEGSKA (reference sequence).

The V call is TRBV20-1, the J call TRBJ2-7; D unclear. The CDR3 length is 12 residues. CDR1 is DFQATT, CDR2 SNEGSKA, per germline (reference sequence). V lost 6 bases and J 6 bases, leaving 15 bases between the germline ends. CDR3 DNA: TGCAGTGCCAAACCCCTAGATATCGAGCAGTACTTC. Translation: CSAKPLDIEQYF.

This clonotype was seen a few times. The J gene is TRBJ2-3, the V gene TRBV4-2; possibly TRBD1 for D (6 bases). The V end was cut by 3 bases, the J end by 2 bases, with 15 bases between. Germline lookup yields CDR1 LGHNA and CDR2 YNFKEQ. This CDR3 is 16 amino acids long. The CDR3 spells CASSQEKTGFTDTQYF. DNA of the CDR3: TGTGCCAGCAGCCAGGAAAAAACAGGGTTCACAGATACGCAGTATTTT.

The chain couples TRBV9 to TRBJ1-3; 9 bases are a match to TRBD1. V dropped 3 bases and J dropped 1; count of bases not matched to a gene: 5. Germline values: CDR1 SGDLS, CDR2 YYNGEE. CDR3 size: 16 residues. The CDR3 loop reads CASSATGQGSGNTIYF. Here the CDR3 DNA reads TGTGCCAGCAGCGCGACGGGACAGGGTTCTGGAAACACCATATATTTT.

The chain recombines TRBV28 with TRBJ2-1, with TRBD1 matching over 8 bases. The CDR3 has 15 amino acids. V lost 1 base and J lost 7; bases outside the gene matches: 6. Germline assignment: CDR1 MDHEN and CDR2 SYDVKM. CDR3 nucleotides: TGTGCCAGCAGTTTATCCCAGGGGGCGAGAAATGAGCAGTTCTTC. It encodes CASSLSQGARNEQFF.

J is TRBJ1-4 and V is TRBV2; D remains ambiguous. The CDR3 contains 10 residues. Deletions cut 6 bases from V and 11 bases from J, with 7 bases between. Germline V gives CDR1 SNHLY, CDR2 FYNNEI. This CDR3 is CASRNVKLFF. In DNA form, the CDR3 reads TGTGCCAGCAGAAACGTGAAACTGTTTTTT.

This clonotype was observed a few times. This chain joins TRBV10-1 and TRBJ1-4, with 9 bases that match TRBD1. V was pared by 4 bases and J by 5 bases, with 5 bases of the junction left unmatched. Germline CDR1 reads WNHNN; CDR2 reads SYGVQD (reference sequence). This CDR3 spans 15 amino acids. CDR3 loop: CASSAHRGRNEKLFF. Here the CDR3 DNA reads TGCGCCAGCAGTGCCCACAGGGGGCGGAATGAAAAACTGTTTTTT.

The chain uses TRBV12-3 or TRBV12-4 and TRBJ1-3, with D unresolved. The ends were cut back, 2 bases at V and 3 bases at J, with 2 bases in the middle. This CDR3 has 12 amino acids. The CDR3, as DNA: TGTGCCAGCAGTTTAAATGGAAACACCATATATTTT. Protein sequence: CASSLNGNTIYF.

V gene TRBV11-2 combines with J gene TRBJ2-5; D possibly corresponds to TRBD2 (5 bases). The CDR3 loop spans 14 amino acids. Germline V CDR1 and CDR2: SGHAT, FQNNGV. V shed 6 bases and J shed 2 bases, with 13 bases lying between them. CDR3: CASSTRREQETQYF. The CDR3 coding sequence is TGTGCCAGCAGTACAAGACGGGAACAAGAGACCCAGTACTTC.

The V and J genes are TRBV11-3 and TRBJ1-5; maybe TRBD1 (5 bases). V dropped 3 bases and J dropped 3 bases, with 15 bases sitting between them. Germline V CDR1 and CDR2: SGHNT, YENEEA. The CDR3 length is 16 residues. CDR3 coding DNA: TGTGCCAGCAGCTTGCAGCAGGGCCCAATCAATCAGCCCCAGCATTTT. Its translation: CASSLQQGPINQPQHF.

The CDR3 nucleotides read TGTGCCAGCAGCCATACAGCGGGAGGCCTCACAGATACGCAGTATTTT. The encoded protein is CASSHTAGGLTDTQYF. The rearrangement joins TRBV5-4 to TRBJ2-3, with TRBD2 identical over 9 bases. The CDR3 has 16 residues. In germline, CDR1 is SGHNT, CDR2 YYREEE (reference sequence). J gave up 2 bases and V 4 bases, and 8 bases lay outside the gene matches.

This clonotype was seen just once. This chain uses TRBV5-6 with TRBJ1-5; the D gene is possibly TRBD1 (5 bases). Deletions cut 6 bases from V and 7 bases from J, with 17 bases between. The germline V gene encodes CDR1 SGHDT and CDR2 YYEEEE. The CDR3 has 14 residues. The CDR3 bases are TGTGCCAGCACCCTAAGGGGTTTCCGACAGCCCCAGCATTTT. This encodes CASTLRGFRQPQHF.

In DNA, the CDR3 is TGCGCCAGCAGCCCCTCACCACAGGGGAACTATGGCTACACCTTC. Protein product: CASSPSPQGNYGYTF. The J gene is TRBJ1-2, the V gene TRBV4-1, with 7 bases identical to TRBD1. The CDR3 covers 15 residues. Trimming cost V 4 bases and J 2 bases; bases outside gene matches: 7. Looked up from germline, CDR1 is MGHRA and CDR2 is YSYEKL.

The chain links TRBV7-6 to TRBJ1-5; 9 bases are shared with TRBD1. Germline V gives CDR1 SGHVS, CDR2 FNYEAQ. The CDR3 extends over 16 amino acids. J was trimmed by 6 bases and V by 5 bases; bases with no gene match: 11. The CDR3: CASSQDMGQGFQPQHF. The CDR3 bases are TGTGCCAGCAGCCAGGATATGGGACAGGGATTTCAGCCCCAGCATTTT.

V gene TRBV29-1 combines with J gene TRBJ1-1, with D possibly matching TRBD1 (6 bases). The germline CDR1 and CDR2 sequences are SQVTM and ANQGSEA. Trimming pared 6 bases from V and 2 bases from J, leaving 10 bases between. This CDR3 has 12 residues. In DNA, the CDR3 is TGCAGCGTGGGACATCTCAACACTGAAGCTTTCTTT. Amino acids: CSVGHLNTEAFF.

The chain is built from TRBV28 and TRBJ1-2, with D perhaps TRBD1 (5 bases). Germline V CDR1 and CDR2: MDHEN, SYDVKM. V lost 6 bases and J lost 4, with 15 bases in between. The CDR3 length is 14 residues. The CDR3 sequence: CASSIAGLGYGYTF. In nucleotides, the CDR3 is TGTGCCAGCAGCATAGCGGGACTCGGCTATGGCTACACCTTC.

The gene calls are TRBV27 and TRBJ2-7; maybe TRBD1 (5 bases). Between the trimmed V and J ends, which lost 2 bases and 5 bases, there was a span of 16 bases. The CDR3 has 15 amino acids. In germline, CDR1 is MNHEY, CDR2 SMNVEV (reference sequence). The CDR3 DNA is TGTGCCAGCAGTTTAGTGACAGCCTTGCGCCACGAGCAGTACTTC. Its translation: CASSLVTALRHEQYF.

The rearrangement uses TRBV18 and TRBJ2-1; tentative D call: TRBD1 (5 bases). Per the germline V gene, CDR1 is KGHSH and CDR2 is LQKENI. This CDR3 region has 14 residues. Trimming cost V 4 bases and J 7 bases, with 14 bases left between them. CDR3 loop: CASSRWGALNEQFF. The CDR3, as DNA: TGTGCCAGCTCACGATGGGGCGCGTTGAATGAGCAGTTCTTC.

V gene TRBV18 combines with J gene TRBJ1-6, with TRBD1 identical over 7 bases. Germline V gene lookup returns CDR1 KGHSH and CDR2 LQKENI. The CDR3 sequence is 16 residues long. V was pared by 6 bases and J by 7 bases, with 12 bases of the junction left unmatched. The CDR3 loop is CASSPPVDRANSPLHF. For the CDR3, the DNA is TGTGCCAGCTCCCCGCCGGTCGACAGGGCAAATTCACCCCTCCACTTT. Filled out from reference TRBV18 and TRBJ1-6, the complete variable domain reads NAGVMQNPRHLVRRRGQEARLRCSPMKGHSHVYWYRQLPEEGLKFMVYLQKENIIDESGMPKERFSAEFPKEGPSILRIQQVVRGDSAAYFCASSPPVDRANSPLHFGNGTRLTVT.

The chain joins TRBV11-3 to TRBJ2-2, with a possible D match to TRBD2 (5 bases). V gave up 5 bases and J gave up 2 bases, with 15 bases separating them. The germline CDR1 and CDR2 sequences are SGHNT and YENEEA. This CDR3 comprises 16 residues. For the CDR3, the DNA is TGTGCCAGCAGCCCGCGGACTGCTACTAACACCGGGGAGCTGTTTTTT. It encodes CASSPRTATNTGELFF.

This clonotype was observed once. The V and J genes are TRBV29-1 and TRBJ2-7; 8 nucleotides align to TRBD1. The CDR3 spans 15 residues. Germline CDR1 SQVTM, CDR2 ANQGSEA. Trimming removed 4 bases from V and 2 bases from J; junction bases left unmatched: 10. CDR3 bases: TGCAGCGTTGCCCACAGGACAGGGACCACCTACGAGCAGTACTTC. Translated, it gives CSVAHRTGTTYEQYF.

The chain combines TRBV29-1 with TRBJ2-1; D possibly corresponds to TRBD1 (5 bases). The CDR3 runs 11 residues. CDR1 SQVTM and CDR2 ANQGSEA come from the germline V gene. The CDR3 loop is CWGQRDNEQFF. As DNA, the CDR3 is TGCTGGGGCCAAAGGGACAATGAGCAGTTCTTC.

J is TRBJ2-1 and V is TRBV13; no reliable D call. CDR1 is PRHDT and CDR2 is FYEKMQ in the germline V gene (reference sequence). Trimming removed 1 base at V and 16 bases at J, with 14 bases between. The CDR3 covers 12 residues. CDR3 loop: CASSLVAREFFF. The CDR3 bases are TGTGCCAGCAGCTTAGTAGCACGTGAGTTTTTCTTC.

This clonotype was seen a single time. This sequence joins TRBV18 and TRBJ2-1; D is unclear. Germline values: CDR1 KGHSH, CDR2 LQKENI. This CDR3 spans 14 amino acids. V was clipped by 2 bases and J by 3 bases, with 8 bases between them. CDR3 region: CASSPKSIYNEQFF. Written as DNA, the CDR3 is TGTGCCAGCTCACCAAAATCAATCTACAATGAGCAGTTCTTC.